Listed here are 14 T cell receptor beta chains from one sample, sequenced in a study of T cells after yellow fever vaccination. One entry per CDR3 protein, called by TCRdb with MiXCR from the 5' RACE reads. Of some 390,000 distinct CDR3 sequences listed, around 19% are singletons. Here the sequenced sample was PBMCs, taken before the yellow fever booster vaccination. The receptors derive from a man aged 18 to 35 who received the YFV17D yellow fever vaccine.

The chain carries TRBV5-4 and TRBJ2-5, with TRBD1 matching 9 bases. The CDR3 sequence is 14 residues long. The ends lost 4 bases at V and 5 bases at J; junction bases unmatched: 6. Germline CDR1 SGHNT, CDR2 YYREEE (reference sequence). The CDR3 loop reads CASSRTGGVETQYF. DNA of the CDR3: TGTGCCAGCAGCAGAACAGGGGGCGTGGAGACCCAGTACTTC.

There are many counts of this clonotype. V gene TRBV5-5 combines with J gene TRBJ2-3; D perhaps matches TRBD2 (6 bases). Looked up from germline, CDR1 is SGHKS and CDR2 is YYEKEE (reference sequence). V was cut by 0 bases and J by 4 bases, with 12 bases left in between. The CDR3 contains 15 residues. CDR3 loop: CASSLVSGSADTQYF. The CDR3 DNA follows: TGTGCCAGCAGCTTGGTCAGCGGGTCCGCAGATACGCAGTATTTT.

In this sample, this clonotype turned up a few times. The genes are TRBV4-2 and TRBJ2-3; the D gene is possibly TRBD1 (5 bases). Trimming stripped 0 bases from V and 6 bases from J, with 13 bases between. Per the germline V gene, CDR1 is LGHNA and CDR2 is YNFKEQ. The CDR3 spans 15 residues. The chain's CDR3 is CASSQESRAKDTQYF. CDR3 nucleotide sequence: TGTGCCAGCAGCCAAGAATCCAGGGCTAAGGATACGCAGTATTTT.

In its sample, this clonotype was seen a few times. The CDR3 sequence: CASSLVRGSGRLSTDTQYF. The CDR3 nucleotides are TGTGCCAGCAGCTTAGTACGCGGGTCGGGACGACTTAGCACAGATACGCAGTATTTT. The rearrangement uses TRBV7-2 and TRBJ2-3; perhaps D is TRBD1 or TRBD2 (5 bases each). Trimming cost V 1 base and J 0 bases, with 20 bases left between them. Germline CDR1 and CDR2: SGHTA and FQGNSA. The CDR3 has 19 residues.

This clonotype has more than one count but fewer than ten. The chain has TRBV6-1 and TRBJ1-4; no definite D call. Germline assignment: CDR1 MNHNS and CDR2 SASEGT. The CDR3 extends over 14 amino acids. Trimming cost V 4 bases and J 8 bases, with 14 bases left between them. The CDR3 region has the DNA TGTGCCAGCAGTGGTGGAGGGAGGTGGGAAAAACTGTTTTTT. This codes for CASSGGGRWEKLFF.

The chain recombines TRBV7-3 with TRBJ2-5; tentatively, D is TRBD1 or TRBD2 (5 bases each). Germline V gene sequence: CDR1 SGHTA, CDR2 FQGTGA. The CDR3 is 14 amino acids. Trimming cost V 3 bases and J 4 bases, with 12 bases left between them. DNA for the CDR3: TGTGCCAGCAGCTTGGGACCTAATCCAGAGACCCAGTACTTC. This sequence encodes CASSLGPNPETQYF.

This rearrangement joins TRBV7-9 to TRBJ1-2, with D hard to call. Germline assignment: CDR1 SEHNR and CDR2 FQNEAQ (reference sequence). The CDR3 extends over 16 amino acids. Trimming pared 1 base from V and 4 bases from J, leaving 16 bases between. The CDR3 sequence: CASSLGIPGQSYGYTF. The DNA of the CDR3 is TGTGCCAGCAGCTTAGGCATCCCTGGGCAGAGCTATGGCTACACCTTC.

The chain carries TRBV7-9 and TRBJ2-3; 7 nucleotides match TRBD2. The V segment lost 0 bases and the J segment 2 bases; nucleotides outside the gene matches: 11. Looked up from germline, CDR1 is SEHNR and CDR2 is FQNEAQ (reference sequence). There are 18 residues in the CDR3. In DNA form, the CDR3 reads TGTGCCAGCAGCTTAGCGCGGGGGACCCGCCCCTCCACAGATACGCAGTATTTT. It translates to CASSLARGTRPSTDTQYF.

Written as DNA, the CDR3 is TGTGCCAGCAGCTTGTGGACAGGGATTAATTCACCCCTCCACTTT. It encodes CASSLWTGINSPLHF. The chain recombines TRBV5-5 with TRBJ1-6, with 8 nucleotides matching TRBD1. The trim removed 1 base at V and 6 bases at J, leaving 3 bases unmatched. There are 15 residues in the CDR3. Germline V lookup: CDR1 SGHKS, CDR2 YYEKEE (reference sequence).

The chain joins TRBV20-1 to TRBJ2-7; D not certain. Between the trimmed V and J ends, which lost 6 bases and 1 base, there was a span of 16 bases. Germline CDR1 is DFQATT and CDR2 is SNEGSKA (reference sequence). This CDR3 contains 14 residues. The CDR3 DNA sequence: TGCAGTGCCGTACCACCCAGCTCTTCCTACGAGCAGTACGTC. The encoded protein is CSAVPPSSSYEQYV.

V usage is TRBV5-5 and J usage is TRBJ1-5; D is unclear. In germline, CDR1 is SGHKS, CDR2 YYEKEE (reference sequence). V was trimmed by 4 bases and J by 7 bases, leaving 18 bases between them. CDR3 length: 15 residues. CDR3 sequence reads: CASSAHGILRQPQHF. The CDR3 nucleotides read TGTGCCAGCAGCGCGCACGGGATCCTAAGGCAGCCCCAGCATTTT.

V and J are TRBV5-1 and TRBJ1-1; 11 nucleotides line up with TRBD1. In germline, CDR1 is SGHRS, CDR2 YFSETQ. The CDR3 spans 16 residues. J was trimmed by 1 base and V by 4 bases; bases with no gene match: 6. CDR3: CASSDRTGGPNTEAFF. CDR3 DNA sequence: TGCGCCAGCAGCGATCGGACAGGGGGCCCGAACACTGAAGCTTTCTTT.

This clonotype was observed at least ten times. CDR3: CAIRDRQGSYAGELFF. The DNA of the CDR3 is TGTGCCATCAGAGACAGACAGGGCAGTTATGCCGGGGAGCTGTTTTTT. This chain links TRBV10-3 with TRBJ2-2; TRBD1 agrees at 7 bases. Germline CDR1 ENHRY, CDR2 SYGVKD. Unmatched junction bases numbered 13, after V lost 6 bases and J lost 6 bases. This CDR3 is 16 amino acids long.

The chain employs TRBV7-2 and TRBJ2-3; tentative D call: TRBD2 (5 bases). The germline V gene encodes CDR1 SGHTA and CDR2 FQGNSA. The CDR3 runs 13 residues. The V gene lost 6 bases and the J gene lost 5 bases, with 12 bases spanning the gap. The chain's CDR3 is CASRREREDTQYF. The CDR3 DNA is TGTGCCAGCAGACGCGAGAGGGAAGATACGCAGTATTTT.